The 25 T cell receptor beta chains reported below all come from one sample, sequenced in a study of OX40 agonist ivuxolimab in advanced cancers. The repertoire was sequenced with immunoSEQ multiplex PCR; TCRdb's copy has only in-frame clones and lacks some. This sample has approximately 77,000 clones; around nine tenths occur once, and the top ten carry 4.8%. The specimen comprised CD4+ or CD8+ T cells sorted from blood, sampled in a trial of the OX40 agonist ivuxolimab. The origin of the receptors is an adult with an advanced solid tumor such as melanoma, head and neck, liver or kidney cancer.

This rearrangement joins TRBV11-3 to TRBJ2-7; 13 bases agree with TRBD2. The CDR3 runs 19 residues. V trimming: 0 bases; J trimming: 4 bases; junction bases outside the gene matches: 12. Germline CDR1 reads SGHNT; CDR2 reads YENEEA. The CDR3 is CASSLDARTSGSLAYEQYF. In nucleotides, the CDR3 is TGTGCCAGCAGCTTAGATGCCCGGACTAGCGGGAGCTTGGCTTACGAGCAGTACTTC. Supplemented by reference TRBV11-3 and TRBJ2-7, the full variable domain reads EAGVVQSPRYKIIEKKQPVAFWCNPISGHNTLYWYLQNLGQGPELLIRYENEEAVDDSQLPKDRFSAERLKGVDSTLKIQPAELGDSAVYLCASSLDARTSGSLAYEQYFGPGTRLTVT.

The rearrangement uses TRBV5-1 and TRBJ2-3; 7 positions agree with TRBD2. The V gene's germline CDR1 is SGHRS and CDR2 YFSETQ. This CDR3 is 14 amino acids long. V lost 6 bases, J lost 0 bases, and 4 bases stayed unmatched. The CDR3 loop reads CASKNSGSTDTQYF. The CDR3 nucleotides are TGCGCCAGCAAGAATAGCGGGAGCACAGATACGCAGTATTTT.

The V call is TRBV28, the J call TRBJ1-4; D remains unclear. The germline gives CDR1 MDHEN, CDR2 SYDVKM. V lost 4 bases to trimming and J lost 3 bases, with 12 bases between them. The CDR3 extends over 15 amino acids. The CDR3 spells CASSSASKANEKLFF. The CDR3 coding sequence is TGTGCCAGCAGTTCCGCCTCTAAGGCTAATGAAAAACTGTTTTTT.

This chain joins TRBV5-1 and TRBJ2-7; D may be TRBD2 (6 bases). The CDR3 has 14 amino acids. The V gene's germline CDR1 is SGHRS and CDR2 YFSETQ. Between the trimmed V and J ends, which lost 4 bases and 2 bases, there was a span of 13 bases. This chain's CDR3 is CASSPRGNAYEQYF. CDR3 nucleotides: TGCGCCAGCAGCCCGCGGGGAAATGCCTACGAGCAGTACTTC.

V gene TRBV9 combines with J gene TRBJ2-1; D unresolved. There are 15 residues in the CDR3. The germline V gene encodes CDR1 SGDLS and CDR2 YYNGEE. The V end lost 0 bases, the J end lost 1 base, and 8 bases lay between the germline ends. CDR3 protein: CASSVGTESYNEQFF. CDR3 sequence (DNA): TGTGCCAGCAGCGTAGGTACAGAATCCTACAATGAGCAGTTCTTC.

J is TRBJ2-3 and V is TRBV7-9; a weak D match, TRBD2 (5 bases). Trimming took 5 bases from V and 2 from J, leaving 17 bases between them. Looked up from germline, CDR1 is SEHNR and CDR2 is FQNEAQ (reference sequence). This CDR3 is built from 16 residues. In nucleotides, the CDR3 is TGTGCCAGCAGCGCCTGGGTACAGCGGTACACAGATACGCAGTATTTT. Translated: CASSAWVQRYTDTQYF. The full variable domain, with the rest looked up from reference TRBV7-9 and TRBJ2-3, is DTGVSQNPRHKITKRGQNVTFRCDPISEHNRLYWYRQTLGQGPEFLTYFQNEAQLEKSRLLSDRFSAERPKGSFSTLEIQRTEQGDSAMYLCASSAWVQRYTDTQYFGPGTRLTVL.

The rearrangement links TRBV15 to TRBJ2-7; 11 bases map to TRBD2. The CDR3 totals 13 residues. Trimming cost V 4 bases and J 7 bases; bases outside gene matches: 3. Germline V gene sequence: CDR1 LNHNV, CDR2 YYDKDF (reference sequence). In DNA, the CDR3 is TGTGCCACCAGCATTCGACTAGCGGGAGAGCAGTACTTC. Amino acids: CATSIRLAGEQYF.

CDR3 nucleotides: TGTGCCAGCAGCTTGTCCCGGGACTCTTCTCGGGCCCAGCATTTT. Translated, it gives CASSLSRDSSRAQHF. The chain has TRBV7-2 and TRBJ1-5; D is possibly TRBD1 (5 bases). Germline loops: CDR1 SGHTA, CDR2 FQGNSA. The CDR3 totals 15 residues. Between the trimmed V and J ends, which lost 3 bases and 11 bases, there was a span of 20 bases. The whole variable domain, filled in from reference TRBV7-2 and TRBJ1-5, reads GAGVSQSPSNKVTEKGKDVELRCDPISGHTALYWYRQSLGQGLEFLIYFQGNSAPDKSGLPSDRFSAERTGGSVSTLTIQRTQQEDSAVYLCASSLSRDSSRAQHFGDGTRLSIL.

J is TRBJ2-5 and V is TRBV9; the D gene is possibly TRBD2 (6 bases). The DNA matches TRBJ2-7 better at its end, which makes the J call doubtful. This CDR3 spans 15 amino acids. Germline values: CDR1 SGDLS, CDR2 YYNGEE. CDR3 coding DNA: TGTGCCAGCAGCGTAGACCCGGGAGCTACCTACGAGCAGTACTTC. Its protein product is CASSVDPGATYEQYF.

This clone was observed a single time. This rearrangement joins TRBV6-6 to TRBJ2-5; no clear D gene. The V end was cut by 0 bases, the J end by 5 bases, with 16 bases between. This CDR3 has 16 amino acids. Germline V lookup: CDR1 MNHNY, CDR2 SVGAGI (reference sequence). The CDR3 coding sequence is TGTGCCAGCAGTTACTCGAAGCCCGGGCGACGGGAGACCCAGTACTTC. Translating gives CASSYSKPGRRETQYF.

The chain joins TRBV18 to TRBJ2-5; D is possibly TRBD2 (6 bases). Trimming stripped 2 bases from V and 7 bases from J, with 11 bases between. Germline CDR1 and CDR2: KGHSH and LQKENI. The CDR3 is 13 residues long. The CDR3 reads CASSPTSSGTQYF. CDR3 sequence (DNA): TGTGCCAGCTCACCAACTAGCTCAGGGACCCAGTACTTC.

The rearrangement links TRBV6-5 to TRBJ2-5, with D perhaps matching TRBD1 or TRBD2 (5 bases each). The CDR3 is made up of 13 amino acids. Germline V gene data show CDR1 as MNHEY and CDR2 as SVGAGI. Trimming cost V 6 bases and J 2 bases, with 10 bases left between them. Here the CDR3 reads CASRRGKQETQYF. The CDR3 DNA sequence: TGTGCCAGCAGGAGGGGAAAGCAAGAGACCCAGTACTTC.

On this clone: This same CDR3 is encoded by further DNA sequences in the sample. The gene calls are TRBV15 and TRBJ2-1; TRBD2 matches at 10 bases. Trimming took 1 base from V and 7 from J; bases not matched to a gene: 7. CDR3 length equals 16 residues. Per the germline V gene, CDR1 is LNHNV and CDR2 is YYDKDF (reference sequence). The CDR3 DNA is TGTGCCACCAGCAGAGGAAGCGGGAGGGCCGGGAATGAGCAGTTCTTC. This codes for CATSRGSGRAGNEQFF. Supplemented by reference TRBV15 and TRBJ2-1, the full variable domain reads DAMVIQNPRYQVTQFGKPVTLSCSQTLNHNVMYWYQQKSSQAPKLLFHYYDKDFNNEADTPDNFQSRRPNTSFCFLDIRSPGLGDTAMYLCATSRGSGRAGNEQFFGPGTRLTVL.

This chain connects TRBV7-9 to TRBJ2-1; 10 bases are shared with TRBD1. There are 15 residues in the CDR3. Germline CDR1 and CDR2: SEHNR and FQNEAQ (reference sequence). V trimming: 5 bases; J trimming: 7 bases; junction bases outside the gene matches: 8. The CDR3 coding sequence is TGTGCCAGCAGCGAAGACAGGGGGCATCGGAATGAGCAGTTCTTC. This encodes CASSEDRGHRNEQFF.

The chain employs TRBV5-4 and TRBJ2-1, with 11 bases lining up with TRBD2. The CDR3 is 15 residues long. After removal of 5 bases from V and 7 bases from J, the junction contained 8 bases not matched to a gene. Germline V CDR1 and CDR2: SGHNT, YYREEE (reference sequence). DNA for the CDR3: TGTGCCAGCAGGCTAACTAGCGGGAGTAGTAATGAGCAGTTCTTC. Translated, it gives CASRLTSGSSNEQFF.

The CDR3 DNA is TGTGCCTGGAGTGGGGGCAGTCTGAACACCGGGGAGCTGTTTTTT. Translated, it gives CAWSGGSLNTGELFF. The V call is TRBV30, the J call TRBJ2-2, with D tentatively TRBD1 (5 bases). The CDR3 length is 15 residues. The V and J ends lost 1 base and 1 base respectively, with 10 bases between them. Germline V gene lookup returns CDR1 GTSNPN and CDR2 SVGIG (reference sequence).

This clone came up once. The chain carries TRBV20-1 and TRBJ1-2, with no clear D. This CDR3 spans 11 amino acids. Trimming removed 5 bases from V and 7 bases from J, with 11 bases in between. Germline V gene lookup returns CDR1 DFQATT and CDR2 SNEGSKA (reference sequence). The CDR3 bases are TGCAGTGCTCCCGTTGAGAGTGGCTACACCTTC. Protein sequence: CSAPVESGYTF.

The genes are TRBV19 and TRBJ2-5; tentatively, D is TRBD1 (5 bases). CDR1 is LNHDA, CDR2 SQIVND, per germline (reference sequence). Trimming cost V 3 bases and J 0 bases, with 14 bases left between them. The CDR3 totals 16 residues. CDR3 in amino acids: CASSIVGHRNQETQYF. The CDR3 region has the DNA TGTGCCAGTAGTATTGTTGGACACAGGAACCAAGAGACCCAGTACTTC.

This clone appeared once. This chain uses TRBV27 with TRBJ2-2; 11 bases map to TRBD2. Germline V gives CDR1 MNHEY, CDR2 SMNVEV (reference sequence). The CDR3 sequence is 16 residues long. Unmatched junction bases numbered 7, after V lost 5 bases and J lost 5 bases. CDR3 nucleotides: TGTGCCAGCAGTCTCCCCAGGACTAGCGGGACCGGGGAGCTGTTTTTT. Translation gives CASSLPRTSGTGELFF.

This clone was detected a few times. CDR3 sequence reads: CASSSLAGQNNEQFF. The CDR3 nucleotides are TGCGCCAGCAGCTCGCTAGCGGGGCAAAACAATGAGCAGTTCTTC. This chain connects TRBV5-1 to TRBJ2-1, with 9 positions matching TRBD2. The germline CDR1 and CDR2 sequences are SGHRS and YFSETQ. CDR3 length: 15 residues. The V gene end was trimmed by 3 bases and the J gene end by 5 bases; junction bases not matched to a gene: 6.

The genes are TRBV29-1 and TRBJ2-1; TRBD2 aligns across 11 bases. With 4 bases clipped from V and 4 bases from J, the junction kept 6 bases outside the gene matches. The V gene's germline CDR1 is SQVTM and CDR2 ANQGSEA. This CDR3 region has 15 residues. CDR3 sequence: CSVAASGRIYNEQFF. The CDR3 region has the DNA TGCAGCGTTGCGGCTAGCGGGAGGATATACAATGAGCAGTTCTTC.

The chain is built from TRBV11-3 and TRBJ2-2; D uncertain. CDR3 length: 15 amino acids. V was shortened by 0 bases and J by 4 bases, with 9 bases between the two germline ends. Germline CDR1 SGHNT, CDR2 YENEEA. CDR3 in amino acids: CASSLDPKTTGELFF. CDR3 in DNA: TGTGCCAGCAGCTTAGACCCCAAAACCACCGGGGAGCTGTTTTTT.

This clone has only a few counts. The chain recombines TRBV7-9 with TRBJ1-2; D is undetermined. The CDR3 extends over 11 amino acids. V dropped 10 bases and J dropped 8 bases, with 14 bases sitting between them. The germline V gene encodes CDR1 SEHNR and CDR2 FQNEAQ (reference sequence). In DNA, the CDR3 is TGTGCCACCACCGGACTCCGCGGCTACACCTTC. It specifies CATTGLRGYTF.

The chain couples TRBV7-2 to TRBJ1-1; D not resolved. CDR1 and CDR2 from the germline V gene are SGHTA and FQGNSA. This CDR3 region has 15 residues. The V end lost 0 bases, the J end lost 0 bases, and 8 bases lay between the germline ends. The CDR3 coding sequence is TGTGCCAGCAGCTTAGCAGGCCCTATGAACACTGAAGCTTTCTTT. It translates to CASSLAGPMNTEAFF. The full variable domain, with the rest looked up from reference TRBV7-2 and TRBJ1-1, is GAGVSQSPSNKVTEKGKDVELRCDPISGHTALYWYRQSLGQGLEFLIYFQGNSAPDKSGLPSDRFSAERTGGSVSTLTIQRTQQEDSAVYLCASSLAGPMNTEAFFGQGTRLTVV.

This clone was picked up one time. The chain is built from TRBV20-1 and TRBJ1-2, with D uncertain. CDR3 length: 11 amino acids. Between the trimmed V and J ends, which lost 6 bases and 4 bases, there was a span of 9 bases. Germline CDR1 DFQATT, CDR2 SNEGSKA (reference sequence). CDR3 protein: CSAGVRYGYTF. CDR3 DNA: TGCAGTGCGGGAGTCCGCTATGGCTACACCTTC.